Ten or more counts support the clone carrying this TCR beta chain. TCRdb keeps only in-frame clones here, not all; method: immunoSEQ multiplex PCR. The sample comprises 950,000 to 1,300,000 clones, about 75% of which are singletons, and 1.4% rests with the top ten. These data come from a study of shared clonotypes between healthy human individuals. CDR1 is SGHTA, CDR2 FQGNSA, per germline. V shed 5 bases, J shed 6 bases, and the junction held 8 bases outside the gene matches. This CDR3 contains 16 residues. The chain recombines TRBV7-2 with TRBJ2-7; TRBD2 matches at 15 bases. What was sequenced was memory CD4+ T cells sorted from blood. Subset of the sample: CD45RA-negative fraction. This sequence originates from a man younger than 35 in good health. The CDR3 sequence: CASSMRTSGRASEQYF. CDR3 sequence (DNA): TGTGCCAGCAGCATGAGGACTAGCGGGAGGGCCAGCGAGCAGTACTTC.